These T cell receptor beta chains were read from a single sample in a study of vaccination and CD4 T cells after COVID-19. Their antigens remain unidentified. Via MiXCR, TCRdb re-called the PCR reads, giving one row per CDR3 protein. The data show roughly 26,000 distinct CDR3 sequences, roughly 42% seen once. The sequencing input was CD4+ T cells from blood, cultured in vitro. The receptors shown here come from a human donor who had recovered from COVID-19. Both conserved end residues are part of each CDR3. D genes are given only for firm matches. Clone size is given for some rows only: seen once, a few or many times, or a class if the clone is expanded.

few	TRBV20-1	-	TRBJ1-3	TGCAGTGCTAGTGGTTATAAGTCTGGAAACACCATATATTTT	CSASGYKSGNTIYF
-	TRBV19	-	TRBJ2-7	TGTGCCAGTACCAATATGGGACGGGGCGAGCAGTACTTC	CASTNMGRGEQYF
-	TRBV27	-	TRBJ2-7	TGTGCCAGCAGTCCTTTGGGACTTCCCTACGAGCAGTACTTC	CASSPLGLPYEQYF
-	TRBV6-1	TRBD1	TRBJ1-5	TGTGCCAGCAGGACGATACAGGGGAGCAATCAGCCCCAGCATTTT	CASRTIQGSNQPQHF
-	TRBV25-1	TRBD2	TRBJ2-7	TGTGCCAGCAGTGAAGTCGCGGGGACTAGCGGGAGGGACTCCGACTACGAGCAGTACTTC	CASSEVAGTSGRDSDYEQYF
-	TRBV20-1	-	TRBJ1-5	TGCAGTGCTAGTGACACAGATCTCATGGCCCAGCATTTT	CSASDTDLMAQHF
-	TRBV6-4	-	TRBJ1-6	TGTGCCAGCAGTGATCAGGGACTGGGGCCCCTCCACTTT	CASSDQGLGPLHF
once	TRBV24-1	-	TRBJ1-3	TGTGCCACCAGTGATCCAGGTGGCTCTGGAAACACCATATATTTT	CATSDPGGSGNTIYF
-	TRBV21-1	-	TRBJ1-5	TGTGCCAGCAGCAAAGTCGGCCTAAATCAGCCCCAGCATTTT	CASSKVGLNQPQHF
-	TRBV28	-	TRBJ1-1	TGTGCCAGCAGCCTCCCGGGGGGGCCGGGCACTGAAGCTTTCTTT	CASSLPGGPGTEAFF
-	TRBV7-9	-	TRBJ1-3	TGTGCCAGCAGCCCTCATCGAAATACAGGGAGTGGAAACACCATATATTTT	CASSPHRNTGSGNTIYF
-	TRBV20-1	-	TRBJ1-5	TGCAGTGCCGACGAAGGAGGCAGGCTCAATCAGCCCCAGCATTTT	CSADEGGRLNQPQHF
few	TRBV7-9	TRBD1	TRBJ1-2	TGTGCCAGCAGCTTAGCTCCCGGGAACAGGGGTGACTATGGCTACACCTTC	CASSLAPGNRGDYGYTF
-	TRBV5-1	TRBD2	TRBJ2-1	TGCGCCAGCAGCTTACTACTAGCGGGAGGTGGGAACAATGAGCAGTTCTTC	CASSLLLAGGGNNEQFF
-	TRBV11-3	TRBD1	TRBJ2-1	TGTGCCAGCAGCGAAATAATGGGACAGGTTGACGATGAGCAGTTCTTC	CASSEIMGQVDDEQFF
-	TRBV28	TRBD2	TRBJ2-7	TGTGCCAGCAGTCTTAGCGGGGGGGCAGGTGGCGAGCAGTACTTC	CASSLSGGAGGEQYF
few	TRBV19	-	TRBJ1-5	TGTGCCAGTAGTATCCGGCAGGGCCTCCAGCCCCAGCATTTT	CASSIRQGLQPQHF
-	TRBV7-2	-	TRBJ2-2	TGTGCCAGCAGGATCAGAGGCGACACCGGGGAGCTGTTTTTT	CASRIRGDTGELFF
few	TRBV11-2	TRBD1	TRBJ1-6	TGTGCCAGCAGCTTATACAGGGGGCGCAGATCACCCCTCCACTTT	CASSLYRGRRSPLHF
-	TRBV20-1	TRBD2	TRBJ2-5	TGCAGTGCGCCGACTAGCGGGGGGGCGGAGACCCAGTACTTC	CSAPTSGGAETQYF
-	TRBV10-2	-	TRBJ2-5	TGCGCCACCATGGCGGGGAGCTTTGAGACCCAGTACTTC	CATMAGSFETQYF
few	TRBV27	-	TRBJ2-7	TGTGCCAGCAGTCCCAACTCCTACGAGCAGTACTTC	CASSPNSYEQYF
-	TRBV18	TRBD2	TRBJ2-3	TGTGCCAGCTCACCACTAGCGGGGAACACAGATACGCAGTATTTT	CASSPLAGNTDTQYF
few	TRBV6-1	-	TRBJ1-1	TGTGCCAGCAGTGAAGACGGGAGGGCAGAGGGCACTGAAGCTTTCTTT	CASSEDGRAEGTEAFF
-	TRBV28	-	TRBJ1-5	TGTGCCAGCAGCCCCGTACGCTCCGGGGACATAAGCGATAGCAATCAGCCCCAGCATTTT	CASSPVRSGDISDSNQPQHF
-	TRBV28	-	TRBJ2-7	TGTGCCAGCAGTTTGGACGACATTGGGGACTTAACCTACGAGCAGTACTTC	CASSLDDIGDLTYEQYF
few	TRBV20-1	TRBD1	TRBJ2-5	TGCAGTGCTCGGGACAGGGGGCAAGAGACCCAGTACTTC	CSARDRGQETQYF
few	TRBV7-2	-	TRBJ2-3	TGTGCCAGCAGCTTTGGGGAGGGCACAGATACGCAGTATTTT	CASSFGEGTDTQYF
-	TRBV11-2	TRBD1	TRBJ1-2	TGTGCCAGCAGGAATAACCAATGGGACAGAATGAACTATGGCTACACCTTC	CASRNNQWDRMNYGYTF
-	TRBV20-1	TRBD2	TRBJ2-3	TGCAGTGCTCCAGTTAGCGGGGGTCCCACAGATACGCAGTATTTT	CSAPVSGGPTDTQYF
-	TRBV7-9	TRBD1	TRBJ1-3	TGTGCCAGCAGCCAAACGACAGGGGCGGGAAACACCATATATTTT	CASSQTTGAGNTIYF
-	TRBV11-1	-	TRBJ1-1	TGTGCCAGCAGCTTAGTCCCGAACACTGAAGCTTTCTTT	CASSLVPNTEAFF
few	TRBV20-1	TRBD1	TRBJ1-1	TGCAGTGCCCAATTGGGACAGAGAAACACTGAAGCTTTCTTT	CSAQLGQRNTEAFF
few	TRBV7-9	TRBD1	TRBJ2-3	TGTGCCAGCAGCACCCGACAGGGCTCTGCAACAGATACGCAGTATTTT	CASSTRQGSATDTQYF
few	TRBV20-1	TRBD1	TRBJ1-2	TGCAGTGCTAGACGCTCCGCCGGGACAGGGGAAGGCTACACCTTC	CSARRSAGTGEGYTF
medium-sized	TRBV7-2	-	TRBJ1-5	TGTGCCAGCAGCTCCCGGGGCAATCAGCCCCAGCATTTT	CASSSRGNQPQHF
-	TRBV6-5	-	TRBJ2-3	TGTGCCAGCAGTTACGGGCAGTGGGGCGCAGATACGCAGTATTTT	CASSYGQWGADTQYF
-	TRBV6-2/TRBV6-3	TRBD2	TRBJ2-1	TGTGCCAGCAGTTACTCTGGGACTAGTCATAATGAGCAGTTCTTC	CASSYSGTSHNEQFF
medium-sized	TRBV7-8	TRBD2	TRBJ2-3	TGTGCCAGCAGCCGACTAGCGGGGGGTCTCACAGATACGCAGTATTTT	CASSRLAGGLTDTQYF
-	TRBV18	-	TRBJ1-5	TGTGCCAGCTCACAGGGGGAGCCAAATCAGCCCCAGCATTTT	CASSQGEPNQPQHF
few	TRBV11-1	TRBD1	TRBJ2-3	TGTGCCAGCAGCTTGACCGGGACAGGGGAAGATACGCAGTATTTT	CASSLTGTGEDTQYF
-	TRBV4-2	-	TRBJ2-3	TGTGCCAGCAGCCAAGCCAGGGACCTTAGCACAGATACGCAGTATTTT	CASSQARDLSTDTQYF
-	TRBV7-2	-	TRBJ2-2	TGTGCCAGCAGCTTTGCCAGGGGCGCCACCGGGGAGCTGTTTTTT	CASSFARGATGELFF
-	TRBV6-5	-	TRBJ2-6	TGTGCCAGCAGTTACGGCAGGGTCTCTGGGGCCAACGTCCTGACTTTC	CASSYGRVSGANVLTF
-	TRBV6-1	-	TRBJ1-2	TGTGCCAGCAGCCCAAACCCGGGTTATGGCTACACCTTC	CASSPNPGYGYTF